The 32 T cell receptor beta chains reported below all come from one sample, sequenced in a study of blood T cell repertoires in COVID-19. Libraries were prepared by immunoSEQ multiplex PCR; TCRdb keeps only in-frame clonotypes and omits some of them. The data contain roughly 100,000 clones, over 75% of them seen just once; the ten biggest clones take up roughly 15%. Sequencing was performed on peripheral blood. These receptors were collected from a woman of 80 years or more with active or convalescent COVID-19.

This chain joins TRBV18 and TRBJ1-2, with D perhaps TRBD1 (6 bases). Germline CDR1 reads KGHSH; CDR2 reads LQKENI. The V gene lost 5 bases and the J gene lost 2 bases, with 24 bases spanning the gap. The CDR3 sequence is 18 residues long. CDR3 DNA: TGTGCCAGCTCAACGATACCACAGGGTCCCTCTCCAAACTATGGCTACACCTTC. This translates into CASSTIPQGPSPNYGYTF.

CDR3 bases: TGTGCCAGCTCCCGACAGGCCTACGAGCAGTACTTC. Amino acid sequence: CASSRQAYEQYF. The chain couples TRBV5-6 to TRBJ2-7, with D possibly TRBD1 on 6 matching bases. The germline V gene encodes CDR1 SGHDT and CDR2 YYEEEE. V gave up 7 bases and J gave up 2 bases, with 10 bases separating them. This CDR3 has 12 amino acids.

The V call is TRBV7-6, the J call TRBJ1-4; D is possibly TRBD1 (6 bases). Trimming pared 1 base from V and 7 bases from J, leaving 16 bases between. Germline-derived CDR1 and CDR2 are SGHVS and FNYEAQ. CDR3 length: 16 amino acids. CDR3 protein: CASSLVSRGVGEKLFF. CDR3 sequence (DNA): TGTGCCAGCAGCTTAGTATCCAGGGGCGTGGGTGAAAAACTGTTTTTT.

The rearrangement uses TRBV5-6 and TRBJ2-1, with 8 bases fitting TRBD2. Trimming removed 0 bases from V and 8 bases from J; junction bases left unmatched: 10. In germline, CDR1 is SGHDT, CDR2 YYEEEE. CDR3 size: 16 residues. The CDR3 protein is CASSLAATGGLDEQFF. The DNA for the CDR3 is TGTGCCAGCAGCTTGGCCGCAACGGGGGGGCTGGATGAGCAGTTCTTC.

The gene calls are TRBV7-9 and TRBJ2-6; 11 positions agree with TRBD2. V shed 5 bases and J 0 bases; nucleotides not matched to a gene: 6. CDR1 is SEHNR and CDR2 is FQNEAQ in the germline V gene (reference sequence). The CDR3 contains 18 residues. CDR3 region: CASSHRLAGLSGANVLTF. In nucleotides, the CDR3 is TGTGCCAGCAGCCATAGACTAGCGGGGCTCTCTGGGGCCAACGTCCTGACTTTC.

About this clone: The junction and the germline gene differ at one end; a read error may be behind it. This sequence joins TRBV28 and TRBJ1-5, with D perhaps TRBD1 (5 bases). This CDR3 is built from 12 residues. CDR1 is MDHEN, CDR2 SYDVKM, per germline. CDR3 DNA: TGCGGAGCAGGGTTTAGCAATCAGCCCCAGCATTTT. This translates into CGAGFSNQPQHF. Complete variable domain (other parts from reference TRBV28 and TRBJ1-5): DVKVTQSSRYLVKRTGEKVFLECVQDMDHENMFWYRQDPGLGLRLIYFSYDVKMKEKGDIPEGYSVSREKKERFSLILESASTNQTSMYLCGAGFSNQPQHFGDGTRLSIL.

The V and J genes are TRBV10-3 and TRBJ2-3, with D perhaps TRBD2 (5 bases). V was trimmed by 0 bases and J by 5 bases, leaving 9 bases between them. Germline values: CDR1 ENHRY, CDR2 SYGVKD. The CDR3 is 14 residues long. CDR3 DNA: TGTGCCATCAGTGAGTCTCTACTAGGAGATACGCAGTATTTT. Translating gives CAISESLLGDTQYF.

The chain combines TRBV5-1 with TRBJ2-2; 9 bases agree with TRBD2. The CDR3 runs 14 residues. CDR1 is SGHRS, CDR2 YFSETQ, per germline. The J segment lost 4 bases and the V segment lost 6 bases, leaving 4 bases of the junction unmatched. This chain's CDR3 is CASKAGGLTGELFF. The CDR3 coding sequence is TGCGCCAGCAAAGCGGGGGGCCTCACCGGGGAGCTGTTTTTT.

The chain links TRBV1 to TRBJ2-5; TRBD2 is the table's D call, not checked against the DNA. TRBV1 is described as a pseudogene. The CDR3 spans 18 residues. The chain's CDR3 is CTSSQDLRKAEREETQYF. In nucleotides, the CDR3 is TGCACCAGCAGCCAAGACCTTCGAAAAGCAGAACGGGAAGAGACCCAGTACTTC.

The V and J genes are TRBV3-1 (or the pseudogene TRBV3-2) and TRBJ2-3; 9 bases agree with TRBD1. The CDR3 is 14 residues long. Per germline, CDR1 LGHDT and CDR2 YNNKEL (reference sequence). With 2 bases clipped from V and 4 bases from J, the junction kept 1 base outside the gene matches. The CDR3 sequence: CASSQRTGADTQYF. DNA of the CDR3: TGTGCCAGCAGCCAAAGGACAGGGGCAGATACGCAGTATTTT.

The chain has TRBV6-6 and TRBJ1-6, with D unclear. Trimming took off 7 bases at V and 7 bases at J, with 11 bases between the two ends. CDR1 is MNHNY, CDR2 SVGAGI, per germline (reference sequence). CDR3 length: 13 residues. The CDR3 DNA is TGTGCCAGCAATTTAGAACTCAATTCACCCCTCCACTTT. As protein: CASNLELNSPLHF.

V gene TRBV9 combines with J gene TRBJ2-3, with 7 positions matching TRBD1. Germline CDR1 reads SGDLS; CDR2 reads YYNGEE. The CDR3 consists of 16 residues. Unmatched junction bases numbered 8, after V lost 4 bases and J lost 0 bases. CDR3 amino acids: CASSTTGDHSTDTQYF. DNA for the CDR3: TGTGCCAGCAGCACAACAGGGGATCATAGCACAGATACGCAGTATTTT.

This chain links TRBV7-2 with TRBJ2-7; D uncertain. Germline assignment: CDR1 SGHTA and CDR2 FQGNSA. CDR3 length equals 13 residues. V shed 6 bases and J shed 7 bases, with 16 bases lying between them. The CDR3 nucleotides are TGTGCCAGCAGTTTCGTCGGAGTTCGAGAGCAGTACTTC. Translation: CASSFVGVREQYF.

This clone was detected a few times. This chain connects TRBV2 to TRBJ2-2; D is uncertain. The CDR3 has 14 amino acids. Germline assignment: CDR1 SNHLY and CDR2 FYNNEI. V was clipped by 4 bases and J by 2 bases, with 8 bases between them. In nucleotides, the CDR3 is TGTGCCAGCAGTGCAGGTCCTAACACCGGGGAGCTGTTTTTT. This encodes CASSAGPNTGELFF.

The chain carries TRBV30 and TRBJ1-1; no clear D gene. Germline V CDR1 and CDR2: GTSNPN, SVGIG (reference sequence). Trimming shortened V by 4 bases and J by 0 bases, and 9 bases separated the two germline ends. There are 13 residues in the CDR3. The CDR3 protein is CAWNGGLNTEAFF. The CDR3, as DNA: TGTGCCTGGAATGGCGGTCTGAACACTGAAGCTTTCTTT.

This chain uses TRBV7-9 with TRBJ1-1; a weak D match, TRBD1 (6 bases). The CDR3 covers 15 residues. CDR1 and CDR2 (germline): SEHNR, FQNEAQ (reference sequence). V was trimmed by 5 bases and J by 0 bases, leaving 13 bases between them. The CDR3 is CASSPVTGVNTEAFF. CDR3 coding DNA: TGTGCCAGCAGCCCCGTGACAGGCGTGAACACTGAAGCTTTCTTT.

The J gene is TRBJ1-2, the V gene TRBV2, with a weak D call TRBD1 (6 bases). V lost 9 bases to trimming and J lost 0 bases, with 17 bases between them. This CDR3 comprises 15 residues. The germline CDR1 and CDR2 sequences are SNHLY and FYNNEI. CDR3 sequence: CASSYLTGPNYGYTF. The CDR3 nucleotides read TGTGCCAGTTCCTACCTTACAGGGCCTAACTATGGCTACACCTTC.

This chain links TRBV6-6 with TRBJ2-3; TRBD1 aligns across 8 bases. Germline-derived CDR1 and CDR2 are MNHNY and SVGAGI (reference sequence). V trimming: 4 bases; J trimming: 2 bases; junction bases outside the gene matches: 5. This CDR3 is built from 15 residues. The CDR3 sequence: CASSFGQGYTDTQYF. CDR3 in DNA: TGTGCCAGCAGTTTCGGACAGGGATACACAGATACGCAGTATTTT.

J is TRBJ2-2 and V is TRBV5-1; the match to TRBD1 covers 7 bases. The CDR3 covers 14 residues. The J segment lost 6 bases and the V segment lost 2 bases, leaving 4 bases of the junction unmatched. Germline lookup yields CDR1 SGHRS and CDR2 YFSETQ. The CDR3 spells CASSLKGGSGELFF. CDR3 nucleotides: TGCGCCAGCAGCTTAAAAGGGGGCTCCGGGGAGCTGTTTTTT.

This chain joins TRBV2 and TRBJ1-2; D possibly corresponds to TRBD1 (6 bases). The length of the CDR3 is 16 residues. Germline V gene sequence: CDR1 SNHLY, CDR2 FYNNEI. V was clipped by 8 bases and J by 2 bases, with 21 bases between them. DNA for the CDR3: TGTGCCAGCCCCCGCTTACCCGGACAGCCGAACTATGGCTACACCTTC. It codes for CASPRLPGQPNYGYTF.

This clone was detected only a few times. The V and J genes are TRBV5-1 and TRBJ2-7; 7 nucleotides line up with TRBD2. This CDR3 is built from 12 residues. V shed 4 bases, J shed 4 bases, and the junction held 2 bases outside the gene matches. Germline lookup yields CDR1 SGHRS and CDR2 YFSETQ. The CDR3 DNA reads TGCGCCAGCAGCCCGGGACTATACGAGCAGTACTTC. Residues: CASSPGLYEQYF.

The chain is built from TRBV28 and TRBJ1-2; D gene ambiguous. This CDR3 comprises 15 residues. CDR1 MDHEN and CDR2 SYDVKM come from the germline V gene. Trimming pared 3 bases from V and 4 bases from J, leaving 15 bases between. CDR3 sequence (DNA): TGTGCCAGCAGTTTGCCGCTAGGCAGTGTCTATGGCTACACCTTC. It codes for CASSLPLGSVYGYTF.

This clone was recorded a few times. This chain links TRBV5-1 with TRBJ2-1, with 11 bases aligning to TRBD2. Germline trimming cut 0 bases from V and 10 bases from J; bases unmatched to any gene: 6. The V gene's germline CDR1 is SGHRS and CDR2 YFSETQ. This CDR3 comprises 15 residues. The CDR3 nucleotides are TGCGCCAGCAGCTTGGGAGTTAGCGGGGGGGCCGAGCAGTTCTTC. Translating it yields CASSLGVSGGAEQFF. The full variable domain, completed using reference TRBV5-1 and TRBJ2-1, is KAGVTQTPRYLIKTRGQQVTLSCSPISGHRSVSWYQQTPGQGLQFLFEYFSETQRNKGNFPGRFSGRQFSNSRSEMNVSTLELGDSALYLCASSLGVSGGAEQFFGPGTRLTVL.

The chain uses TRBV5-6 and TRBJ2-3, with a tentative D call TRBD2 (6 bases). V was trimmed by 0 bases and J by 2 bases, leaving 10 bases between them. The CDR3 spans 15 residues. Germline lookup yields CDR1 SGHDT and CDR2 YYEEEE. CDR3 residues: CASSLGTINTDTQYF. In DNA, the CDR3 is TGTGCCAGCAGCTTGGGGACTATAAACACAGATACGCAGTATTTT. Looking up the rest from reference TRBV5-6 and TRBJ2-3 gives the full variable domain: DAGVTQSPTHLIKTRGQQVTLRCSPKSGHDTVSWYQQALGQGPQFIFQYYEEEERQRGNFPDRFSGHQFPNYSSELNVNALLLGDSALYLCASSLGTINTDTQYFGPGTRLTVL.

This clone was observed once. V is TRBV6-5 and J is TRBJ2-7, with 8 nucleotides matching TRBD1. J was trimmed by 1 base and V by 5 bases; bases with no gene match: 1. Per germline, CDR1 MNHEY and CDR2 SVGAGI. The CDR3 spans 13 residues. This CDR3 is CASSRQGSYEQYF. The CDR3 DNA follows: TGTGCCAGCAGTCGACAGGGGTCCTACGAGCAGTACTTC.

The J gene is TRBJ2-2, the V gene TRBV5-6; 12 bases line up with TRBD1. With 4 bases clipped from V and 7 bases from J, the junction kept 5 bases outside the gene matches. This CDR3 has 15 amino acids. Germline CDR1 SGHDT, CDR2 YYEEEE. CDR3 sequence reads: CASSRGQGAVGELFF. CDR3 nucleotide sequence: TGTGCCAGCAGCCGGGGACAGGGGGCTGTCGGGGAGCTGTTTTTT.

The chain joins TRBV5-1 to TRBJ1-5, with D possibly being TRBD1 (5 bases). This CDR3 region has 15 residues. Germline assignment: CDR1 SGHRS and CDR2 YFSETQ. V was shortened by 5 bases and J by 6 bases, with 18 bases between the two germline ends. The CDR3 sequence is CASRPQSGGSQPQHF. CDR3 DNA: TGCGCCAGCAGACCCCAATCCGGGGGGAGTCAGCCCCAGCATTTT.

The chain has TRBV5-8 and TRBJ2-6, with D tentatively TRBD1 (5 bases). CDR3 length: 15 residues. The germline V and J ends were trimmed by 0 bases and 2 bases, with 6 bases remaining between them. CDR1 and CDR2 from the germline V gene are SGHTS and YDEGEE. CDR3 amino acids: CASSLGGAGANVLTF. CDR3 in DNA: TGTGCCAGCAGCTTGGGGGGCGCTGGGGCCAACGTCCTGACTTTC.

The genes are TRBV4-3 and TRBJ1-2; TRBD1 is a possible D gene (6 bases). Trimming took off 4 bases at V and 6 bases at J, with 12 bases between the two ends. The CDR3 runs to 13 residues. Per germline, CDR1 LGHNA and CDR2 YSLEER. In DNA, the CDR3 is TGCGCCAGCAGCCCAGGGGATGTCGATGGCTACACCTTC. It specifies CASSPGDVDGYTF.

This clone was counted between two and nine times. V is TRBV28 and J is TRBJ1-1, with a weak D call TRBD1 (6 bases). Trimming pared 3 bases from V and 0 bases from J, leaving 20 bases between. Germline V gene lookup returns CDR1 MDHEN and CDR2 SYDVKM. The CDR3 extends over 18 amino acids. The CDR3 nucleotides are TGTGCCAGCAGTTTCGTACTAATCACAGGGCTGTTGAACACTGAAGCTTTCTTT. Translated: CASSFVLITGLLNTEAFF.

The chain carries TRBV28 and TRBJ1-1, with unresolved D. The length of the CDR3 is 10 residues. The germline V and J ends were trimmed by 11 bases and 7 bases, with 11 bases remaining between them. Germline assignment: CDR1 MDHEN and CDR2 SYDVKM. The CDR3 nucleotides read TGTGCCGCGGGCAGGTATGAAGCTTTCTTT. This translates into CAAGRYEAFF.

The chain recombines TRBV19 with TRBJ2-7; D ambiguous. Germline loops: CDR1 LNHDA, CDR2 SQIVND (reference sequence). There are 12 residues in the CDR3. Trimming cost V 3 bases and J 6 bases, with 9 bases left between them. The CDR3 bases are TGTGCCAGTAGTATGACTCGCGCCGAGCAGTACTTC. Its translation: CASSMTRAEQYF.